Reported below is one T cell receptor (beta chain). The data stem from a study of PD-L1 blockade in urothelial cancer. Study in general: Patients' atezolizumab regimen, 1,200 mg intravenously every 3 weeks, began at some point between 2013 and 2015. It was at 3 weeks (second dose) and 6 weeks after treatment start that blood was analyzed. Patients' histories included 0 to 3 prior chemotherapy regimens. Male sex and bladder-origin urothelial cancer were recorded for about nine tenths of the roughly 29 patients.

The CDR3 covers 12 residues. Germline CDR1 and CDR2: SGHTA and FQGNSA. The V and J ends lost 7 bases and 8 bases respectively, with 14 bases between them. Generated by immunoSEQ multiplex PCR, the TCRdb table keeps only in-frame clones and is missing some. The profile covers tens of thousands of clones, with 82% appearing a single time and around 2.9% taken by the ten largest. Source: PBMCs, taken around atezolizumab (anti-PD-L1) treatment. This clonotype originated in a man in his 70s with urothelial cancer. The chain has TRBV7-2 and TRBJ1-2; D might be TRBD1 (6 bases). The CDR3: CASTFAGGGYTF. CDR3 sequence (DNA): TGTGCCAGCACCTTCGCGGGGGGCGGCTACACCTTC.